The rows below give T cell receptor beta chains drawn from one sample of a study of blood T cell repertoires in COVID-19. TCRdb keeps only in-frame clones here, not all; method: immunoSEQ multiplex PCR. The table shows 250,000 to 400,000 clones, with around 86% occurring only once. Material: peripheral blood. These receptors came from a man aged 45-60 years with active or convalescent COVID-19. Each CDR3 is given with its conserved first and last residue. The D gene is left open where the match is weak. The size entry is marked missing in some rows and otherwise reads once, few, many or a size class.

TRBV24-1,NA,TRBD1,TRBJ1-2,CATSGGQGADYGYTF,TGTGCCACCAGTGGTGGACAGGGGGCGGACTATGGCTACACCTTC
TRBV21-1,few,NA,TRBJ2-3,CASSNGGSGTDTQYF,TGTGCCAGCAGCAATGGGGGGTCTGGCACAGATACGCAGTATTTT
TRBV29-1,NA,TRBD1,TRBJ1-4,CSVETGYGKLFF,TGCAGCGTTGAGACAGGGTACGGAAAACTGTTTTTT
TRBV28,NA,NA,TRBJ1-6,CASSPYYNSPLHF,TGTGCCAGCAGTCCCTACTATAATTCACCCCTCCACTTT
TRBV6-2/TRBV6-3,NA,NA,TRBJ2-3,CASSLRKPGGTDTQYF,TGTGCCAGCAGTCTCCGGAAACCAGGTGGCACAGATACGCAGTATTTT
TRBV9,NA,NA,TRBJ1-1,CASSMDSLNTEAFF,TGTGCCAGCAGTATGGACAGTCTGAACACTGAAGCTTTCTTT
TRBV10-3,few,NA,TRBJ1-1,CASKDSGTEAFF,TGTGCCTCGAAAGACTCGGGCACTGAAGCTTTCTTT
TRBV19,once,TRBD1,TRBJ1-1,CASKPGRTRGQGADTEAFF,TGTGCCAGTAAACCTGGGAGGACACGTGGACAGGGGGCGGACACTGAAGCTTTCTTT
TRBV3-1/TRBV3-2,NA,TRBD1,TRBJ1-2,CASSTRKGTGFLSGYTF,TGTGCCAGCAGCACAAGAAAAGGGACAGGGTTTTTGTCTGGCTACACCTTC
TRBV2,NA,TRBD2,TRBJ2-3,CASSHPQGAGGQKDTQYF,TGTGCCAGCAGTCACCCCCAAGGGGCGGGGGGCCAGAAAGATACGCAGTATTTT
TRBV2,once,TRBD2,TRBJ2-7,CASGGGTDEQYF,TGTGCCAGCGGCGGGGGGACGGACGAGCAGTACTTC
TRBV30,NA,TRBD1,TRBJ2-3,CAWSLRGPGVDTQYF,TGTGCCTGGAGTCTCAGGGGGCCAGGAGTAGATACGCAGTATTTT
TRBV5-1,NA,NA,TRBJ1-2,CASSGQGSGRGGSGGYTF,TGCGCCAGCAGCGGGCAGGGTAGTGGTCGGGGAGGTTCCGGCGGCTACACCTTC
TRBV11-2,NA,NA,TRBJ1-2,CASRIQGGYGYTF,TGTGCCAGCAGGATCCAAGGGGGATATGGCTACACCTTC
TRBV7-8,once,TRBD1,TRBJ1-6,CASSEQGSNSPLHF,TGTGCCAGCAGCGAACAGGGGTCGAATTCACCCCTCCACTTT
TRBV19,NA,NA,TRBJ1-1,CASSLGRELDEAFF,TGTGCCAGTAGCCTTGGACGGGAGTTGGATGAAGCTTTCTTT
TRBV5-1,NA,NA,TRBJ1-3,CASSLIGASGNTIYF,TGCGCCAGCAGCTTGATTGGGGCCTCTGGAAACACCATATATTTT
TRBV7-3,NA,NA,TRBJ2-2,CASSLRPDTGELFF,TGTGCCAGCAGCTTAAGGCCCGACACCGGGGAGCTGTTTTTT
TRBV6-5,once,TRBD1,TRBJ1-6,CASSYHIQGANSPLHF,TGTGCCAGCAGTTACCATATACAGGGGGCCAATTCACCCCTCCACTTT
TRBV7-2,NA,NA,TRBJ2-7,CASSLRGGIGDNEQYF,TGTGCCAGCAGCCTAAGGGGTGGGATAGGGGACAACGAGCAGTACTTC
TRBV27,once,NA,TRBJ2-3,CASSSAPSRMPDTQYF,TGTGCCAGCAGTTCCGCACCTAGCCGTATGCCAGATACGCAGTATTTT
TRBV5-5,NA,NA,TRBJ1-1,CASSLARDTEAFF,TGTGCCAGCAGCTTGGCCAGGGACACTGAAGCTTTCTTT
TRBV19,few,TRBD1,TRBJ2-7,CASSIVQGNSYEQYF,TGTGCCAGTAGTATAGTACAGGGGAACTCCTACGAGCAGTACTTC
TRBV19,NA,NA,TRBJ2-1,CASSILWPGSYNEQFF,TGTGCCAGTAGTATATTATGGCCGGGGTCTTACAATGAGCAGTTCTTC
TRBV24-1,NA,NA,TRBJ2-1,CATSTGGGDEQFF,TGTGCCACCAGTACGGGAGGGGGCGATGAGCAGTTCTTC
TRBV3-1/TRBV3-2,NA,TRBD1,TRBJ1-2,CASSPTGVDYGYTF,TGTGCCAGCAGCCCGACAGGGGTCGACTATGGCTACACCTTC